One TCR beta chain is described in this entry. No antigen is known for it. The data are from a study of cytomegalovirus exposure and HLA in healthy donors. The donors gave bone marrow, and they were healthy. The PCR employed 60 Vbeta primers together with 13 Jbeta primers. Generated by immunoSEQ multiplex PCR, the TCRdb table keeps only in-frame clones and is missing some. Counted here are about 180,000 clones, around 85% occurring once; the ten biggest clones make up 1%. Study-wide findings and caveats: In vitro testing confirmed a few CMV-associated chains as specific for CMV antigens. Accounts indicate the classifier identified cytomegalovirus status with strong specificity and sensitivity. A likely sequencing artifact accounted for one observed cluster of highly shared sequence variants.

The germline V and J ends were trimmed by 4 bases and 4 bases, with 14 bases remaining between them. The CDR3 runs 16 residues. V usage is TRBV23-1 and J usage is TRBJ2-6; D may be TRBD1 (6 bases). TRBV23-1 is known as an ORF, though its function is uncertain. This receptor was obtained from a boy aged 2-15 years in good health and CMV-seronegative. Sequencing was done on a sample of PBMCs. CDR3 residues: CASSLQGGSGANVLTF. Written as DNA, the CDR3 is TGCGCCAGCAGTCTACAAGGGGGAAGCGGGGCCAACGTCCTGACTTTC.